This is a list of T cell receptor beta chains from one sample in a study of T cell responses to AZD1222 COVID-19 vaccine. The assay was immunoSEQ multiplex PCR, and TCRdb's table has in-frame clones only and misses some. The table includes about 140,000 clones, around nine tenths detected once. Sequenced here: peripheral blood, sampled on day 0 of AZD1222 vaccination. These receptors originate from an adult in good health. Each CDR3 is given with its conserved first and last residue. The order of the fields is CDR3 length, V gene, J gene, CDR3 protein.

length: 14
V: TRBV5-1
J: TRBJ1-3
CDR3: CASSSDLSGNTIYF

length: 17
V: TRBV4-1
J: TRBJ2-1
CDR3: CASSQDPGLGSYNEQFF

length: 16
V: TRBV21-1
J: TRBJ1-2
CDR3: CASSSPRGQRNYGYTF

length: 13
V: TRBV27
J: TRBJ2-1
CDR3: CASSLHSRNEQFF

length: 15
V: TRBV5-1
J: TRBJ1-5
CDR3: CASSLDGQGNQPQHF

length: 11
V: TRBV27
J: TRBJ1-2
CDR3: CASTANYGYTF

length: 17
V: TRBV3-1/TRBV3-2
J: TRBJ2-5
CDR3: CASSPGTSGTGYETQYF

length: 13
V: TRBV5-1
J: TRBJ1-2
CDR3: CASSFETGPGYTF

length: 15
V: TRBV6-5
J: TRBJ1-2
CDR3: CASSLSGPLVDGYTF

length: 12
V: TRBV28
J: TRBJ1-2
CDR3: CASSPPARGYTF

length: 18
V: TRBV11-1
J: TRBJ2-3
CDR3: CASSLALGAGEIMDTQYF

length: 14
V: TRBV29-1
J: TRBJ2-7
CDR3: CSVDRTGSSYEQYF

length: 15
V: TRBV10-1
J: TRBJ2-1
CDR3: CASSVNSGRYNEQFF

length: 15
V: TRBV5-5
J: TRBJ1-5
CDR3: CASSLRTGSMQPQHF

length: 13
V: TRBV3-1/TRBV3-2
J: TRBJ2-1
CDR3: CASSQGGGYEQFF

length: 14
V: TRBV4-2
J: TRBJ2-7
CDR3: CASSQAAGQSEQYF

length: 14
V: TRBV5-1
J: TRBJ1-6
CDR3: CASRRDRGNSPLHF

length: 16
V: TRBV5-5
J: TRBJ2-6
CDR3: CASSLLGRSGANVLTF

length: 16
V: TRBV27
J: TRBJ2-7
CDR3: CASSLTIGTGGYEQYF

length: 14
V: TRBV5-4
J: TRBJ2-2
CDR3: CASRPDRYTGELFF

length: 15
V: TRBV19
J: TRBJ1-2
CDR3: CASRNSGALSYGYTF

length: 11
V: TRBV2
J: TRBJ1-4
CDR3: CASRLWLKLFF

length: 14
V: TRBV5-4
J: TRBJ2-1
CDR3: CASTTSGSYNEQFF

length: 15
V: TRBV9
J: TRBJ1-3
CDR3: CASSVGVRDGNTIYF

length: 15
V: TRBV6-4
J: TRBJ2-2
CDR3: CAGSDSSGSTGELFF

length: 14
V: TRBV6-6
J: TRBJ1-6
CDR3: CASSGSKWSSPLHF

length: 15
V: TRBV28
J: TRBJ1-1
CDR3: CASSSGDPDLPEAFF

length: 15
V: TRBV5-1
J: TRBJ2-7
CDR3: CASSYGQGNTYEQYF

length: 20
V: TRBV5-1
J: TRBJ2-1
CDR3: CASSLLANLRTSLYHNEQFF

length: 15
V: TRBV6-1
J: TRBJ1-2
CDR3: CASSEADSLFYGYTF

length: 13
V: TRBV5-6
J: TRBJ2-7
CDR3: CASSPQGNYEQYF

length: 13
V: TRBV30
J: TRBJ1-3
CDR3: CAWAVGGRNTIYF

length: 17
V: TRBV5-1
J: TRBJ2-3
CDR3: CASSLTLGAGDSDTQYF

length: 13
V: TRBV2
J: TRBJ1-5
CDR3: CASSDGPNQPQHF

length: 14
V: TRBV5-1
J: TRBJ2-1
CDR3: CASSLTGGGHEQFF

length: 17
V: TRBV5-6
J: TRBJ2-7
CDR3: CASSLTGRLAGFYEQYF

length: 21
V: TRBV3-1/TRBV3-2
J: TRBJ2-3
CDR3: CASSQEARLGLADPSTDTQYF

length: 15
V: TRBV27
J: TRBJ2-5
CDR3: CASSFGPRREETQYF

length: 14
V: TRBV7-2
J: TRBJ2-7
CDR3: CASSPGTGAYEQYF

length: 14
V: TRBV3-1/TRBV3-2
J: TRBJ2-6
CDR3: CASSQRDGANVLTF

length: 17
V: TRBV5-1
J: TRBJ1-3
CDR3: CASSSQPGTVSGNTIYF

length: 14
V: TRBV5-1
J: TRBJ2-7
CDR3: CASSLASGAYEQYF